The text below deals with one T cell receptor beta chain. This sample also contains other DNA sequences that code for the same CDR3. These data are taken from a study of shared clonotypes between healthy human individuals. Study as a whole: Serving as donors were a couple of women and a few men, whose ages spanned 18 to 49.

Germline CDR1 reads GTSNPN; CDR2 reads SVGIG (reference sequence). V was pared by 2 bases and J by 3 bases, with 4 bases between. This CDR3 region has 11 residues. Data came from immunoSEQ multiplex PCR; TCRdb stores just in-frame clones and leaves some out. The table includes more than 2 million clones, nearly 97% detected once. The chain recombines TRBV30 with TRBJ1-2; no firm D call. The sequenced sample consisted of naive CD4+ T cells sorted from blood. Subset defined: CD45RA+ positively selected. The receptor was derived from a young man in good health. The CDR3 DNA follows: TGTGCCTGGAGTCGAGACTATGGCTACACCTTC. Its translation is CAWSRDYGYTF.